This paragraph covers one T cell receptor (beta chain) sequence. TCRdb re-analysed the RT-PCR reads in MiXCR, keeping a single row per CDR3 protein. The sample lists almost 700,000 distinct CDR3 sequences, 12% to 15% occurring once. Germline values: CDR1 SGHRS, CDR2 YFSETQ. The length of the CDR3 is 15 residues. J gave up 6 bases and V 0 bases, and 4 bases lay outside the gene matches. J is TRBJ1-2 and V is TRBV5-1; TRBD1 matches 11 bases. This TCR derives from a female donor in good health, serving as a healthy control. Sequenced material: memory CD4+ T cells from blood. CDR3 DNA: TGCGCCAGCAGCTTGGACGGACAGGGGGCCGATGGCTACACCTTC. This translates into CASSLDGQGADGYTF.